The 32 T cell receptor beta chains below were found in one sample sequenced in a study of control samples from healthy donors and cancer patients. Sequencing was performed with immunoSEQ multiplex PCR; in TCRdb, only in-frame clones are kept and a portion is missing. This table has about 82,000 clones, 89% appearing once. The specimen was blood. Receptors were obtained from a man aged 50 to 60 in good health.

This chain joins TRBV19 and TRBJ2-6, with D possibly being TRBD2 (6 bases). The germline gives CDR1 LNHDA, CDR2 SQIVND (reference sequence). Trimming pared 8 bases from V and 1 base from J, leaving 24 bases between. The CDR3 runs to 19 residues. For the CDR3, the DNA is TGTGCCAGTTCCGGGGGAATGGGACTCCATGTATCTGGGGCCAACGTCCTGACTTTC. As protein: CASSGGMGLHVSGANVLTF.

This chain uses TRBV7-6 with TRBJ2-7; D might be TRBD2 (7 bases). V gave up 1 base and J gave up 3 bases, with 13 bases separating them. This CDR3 contains 15 residues. CDR1 and CDR2 (germline): SGHVS, FNYEAQ. CDR3 in amino acids: CASSLEGGRVYEQYF. In DNA form, the CDR3 reads TGTGCCAGCAGCTTAGAGGGGGGGCGGGTCTACGAGCAGTACTTC.

V usage is TRBV19 and J usage is TRBJ1-5, with TRBD1 identical over 7 bases. Germline V lookup: CDR1 LNHDA, CDR2 SQIVND (reference sequence). V dropped 5 bases and J dropped 4; count of bases not matched to a gene: 8. This CDR3 has 15 amino acids. The DNA for the CDR3 is TGTGCCAGTAGTTACGGGGACAGCCTTAATCAGCCCCAGCATTTT. Residues: CASSYGDSLNQPQHF. Full variable domain (remainder filled in from reference TRBV19 and TRBJ1-5): DGGITQSPKYLFRKEGQNVTLSCEQNLNHDAMYWYRQDPGQGLRLIYYSQIVNDFQKGDIAEGYSVSREKKESFPLTVTSAQKNPTAFYLCASSYGDSLNQPQHFGDGTRLSIL.

V usage is TRBV7-8 and J usage is TRBJ2-7; D ambiguous. The CDR3 covers 13 residues. Germline V CDR1 and CDR2: SGHVS, FQNEAQ. V was pared by 0 bases and J by 3 bases, with 6 bases between. The CDR3 protein is CASSLAHRYEQYF. CDR3 nucleotides: TGTGCCAGCAGCTTAGCACATCGCTACGAGCAGTACTTC.

This clone was counted only a few times. The chain couples TRBV18 to TRBJ1-2, with D hard to call. The CDR3 sequence is 15 residues long. V was shortened by 2 bases and J by 7 bases, with 17 bases between the two germline ends. In germline, CDR1 is KGHSH, CDR2 LQKENI. The CDR3 DNA follows: TGTGCCAGCTCACCAGGTCAGAGATTAACTGGTGGCTACACCTTC. Translating it yields CASSPGQRLTGGYTF.

This chain links TRBV3-1 (or the pseudogene TRBV3-2) with TRBJ2-2; 12 bases are shared with TRBD2. The CDR3 consists of 17 residues. The germline gives CDR1 LGHDT, CDR2 YNNKEL (reference sequence). After removal of 3 bases from V and 3 bases from J, the junction contained 5 bases not matched to a gene. The CDR3 DNA reads TGTGCCAGCAGCCAGGCTGGACTAGCGGGGCACACCGGGGAGCTGTTTTTT. It specifies CASSQAGLAGHTGELFF.

This clone was observed a handful of times. The chain employs TRBV6-1 and TRBJ2-7; a weak D match, TRBD2 (5 bases). V lost 4 bases to trimming and J lost 10 bases, with 29 bases between them. Looked up from germline, CDR1 is MNHNS and CDR2 is SASEGT. The CDR3 spans 17 residues. The DNA for the CDR3 is TGTGCCAGCAGTGGAGGCTTCGAGGGTACCCCTTTTGGAGTCCAGTACTTC. It translates to CASSGGFEGTPFGVQYF.

The J gene is TRBJ2-5, the V gene TRBV5-3; 8 bases are shared with TRBD1. TRBV5-3 is filed as an ORF, its function uncertain. Trimming cost V 4 bases and J 2 bases; bases outside gene matches: 7. The CDR3 has 15 amino acids. The CDR3, as DNA: TGTGCCAGAAGCAAAGGGACAGGCTCGCAAGAGACCCAGTACTTC. Residues: CARSKGTGSQETQYF.

This clone was observed a single time. The V call is TRBV4-1, the J call TRBJ1-4; D is possibly TRBD1 (5 bases). CDR1 and CDR2 (germline): MGHRA, YSYEKL. Trimming left V 4 bases short and J 0 bases short, with 6 bases between. CDR3 length: 14 residues. In DNA, the CDR3 is TGCGCCAGCAGCCCGACAGCAACTAATGAAAAACTGTTTTTT. It is translated as CASSPTATNEKLFF.

In its sample, this clone was seen a few times. J is TRBJ2-2 and V is TRBV11-2; D is ambiguous. Trimming stripped 0 bases from V and 1 base from J, with 6 bases between. Germline lookup yields CDR1 SGHAT and CDR2 FQNNGV. This CDR3 has 15 residues. The chain's CDR3 is CASSLDYRNTGELFF. CDR3 bases: TGTGCCAGCAGCTTAGACTACAGGAACACCGGGGAGCTGTTTTTT.

This chain uses TRBV6-2 or TRBV6-3 with TRBJ1-6; D not resolved. This CDR3 region has 14 residues. Germline V gives CDR1 MNHEY, CDR2 SVGEGT. V lost 2 bases and J 7 bases, leaving 9 bases between the germline ends. CDR3 bases: TGTGCCAGCAGTTACGGGATGGGGAATTCACCCCTCCACTTT. It translates to CASSYGMGNSPLHF.

The chain is built from TRBV6-5 and TRBJ1-4, with a weak D call TRBD1 (5 bases). V was pared by 5 bases and J by 7 bases, with 14 bases between. This CDR3 is 14 amino acids long. Germline CDR1 reads MNHEY; CDR2 reads SVGAGI. The CDR3, as DNA: TGTGCCAGCAGTCCGGGAGGGGTGGGTGAAAAACTGTTTTTT. This codes for CASSPGGVGEKLFF.

This clone showed up just a few times. The chain uses TRBV21-1 and TRBJ2-3; the table's D call, TRBD2, was not checked against the DNA. TRBV21-1 is labeled a pseudogene. There are 15 residues in the CDR3. This CDR3 is CASSNVQRVTDTQYF. The DNA for the CDR3 is TGTGCCAGCAGCAATGTCCAGCGGGTCACAGATACGCAGTATTTT.

The genes are TRBV6-2 or TRBV6-3 and TRBJ1-1, with D maybe TRBD1 (5 bases). V was cut by 5 bases and J by 1 base, with 14 bases left in between. Germline loops: CDR1 MNHEY, CDR2 SVGEGT. The CDR3 contains 15 residues. CDR3 coding DNA: TGTGCCAGCAGTCGATGGGACTGGGGGAACACTGAAGCTTTCTTT. Amino acid sequence: CASSRWDWGNTEAFF.

J is TRBJ1-2 and V is TRBV27, with 8 bases matching TRBD1. Germline CDR1 MNHEY, CDR2 SMNVEV (reference sequence). The CDR3 is 14 amino acids. V was clipped by 0 bases and J by 5 bases; unmatched bases: 2. The CDR3 sequence: CASSLSGQGYGYTF. DNA for the CDR3: TGTGCCAGCAGTTTATCTGGACAGGGTTATGGCTACACCTTC.

The chain uses TRBV5-6 and TRBJ1-5, with 7 bases aligning to TRBD1. Germline V CDR1 and CDR2: SGHDT, YYEEEE. The CDR3 consists of 16 residues. Trimming at V came to 4 bases and at J to 3 bases, leaving 10 bases not matched to a gene. The CDR3 sequence is CASSPRRGTDNQPQHF. CDR3 nucleotide sequence: TGTGCCAGCAGCCCACGCCGAGGGACAGACAATCAGCCCCAGCATTTT.

The sample holds one count of this clone. The V and J genes are TRBV7-9 and TRBJ1-2, with 10 bases that match TRBD1. The germline gives CDR1 SEHNR, CDR2 FQNEAQ (reference sequence). The V and J ends lost 1 base and 5 bases, in that order; junction bases with no gene match: 7. The CDR3 runs 16 residues. DNA for the CDR3: TGTGCCAGCAGCTTAGGGGCCAGGGGACAGGGGTATGGCTACACCTTC. Translating it yields CASSLGARGQGYGYTF.

The genes are TRBV7-9 and TRBJ1-5, with 8 bases fitting TRBD1. After removal of 1 base from V and 4 bases from J, the junction contained 12 bases not matched to a gene. The CDR3 consists of 18 residues. Per germline, CDR1 SEHNR and CDR2 FQNEAQ (reference sequence). CDR3 residues: CASSLDIAGGGENQPQHF. For the CDR3, the DNA is TGTGCCAGCAGCTTAGACATTGCAGGGGGCGGTGAAAATCAGCCCCAGCATTTT.

Here the CDR3 DNA reads TGTGCCAGCAGTCTGACTAGCGGGGGGAGCAACAATGAGCAGTTCTTC. As protein: CASSLTSGGSNNEQFF. The rearrangement links TRBV6-2 or TRBV6-3 to TRBJ2-1; 13 bases match TRBD2. The CDR3 runs 16 residues. The trim removed 5 bases at V and 5 bases at J, leaving 6 bases unmatched. Germline loops: CDR1 MNHEY, CDR2 SVGEGT.

The V and J genes are TRBV6-1 and TRBJ2-7; D ambiguous. The CDR3 spans 13 residues. With 2 bases removed from V and 3 bases from J, the gap between germline ends came to 8 bases. Germline-derived CDR1 and CDR2 are MNHNS and SASEGT. CDR3 in DNA: TGTGCCAGCAGTGAAAGTCGATACTACGAGCAGTACTTC. As protein: CASSESRYYEQYF.

This clone was observed a single time. The chain combines TRBV5-1 with TRBJ2-1; 14 bases agree with TRBD2. After removal of 4 bases from V and 7 bases from J, the junction contained 13 bases not matched to a gene. The CDR3 has 18 residues. Germline V gives CDR1 SGHRS, CDR2 YFSETQ. In DNA, the CDR3 is TGCGCCAGCAGCCTCGACGCAACCGGGACTAGCGGGAGAAATGAGCAGTTCTTC. Encoded protein: CASSLDATGTSGRNEQFF. The variable domain in full, with the rest retrieved from reference TRBV5-1 and TRBJ2-1, is KAGVTQTPRYLIKTRGQQVTLSCSPISGHRSVSWYQQTPGQGLQFLFEYFSETQRNKGNFPGRFSGRQFSNSRSEMNVSTLELGDSALYLCASSLDATGTSGRNEQFFGPGTRLTVL.

The V call is TRBV9, the J call TRBJ2-1; D is uncertain. The CDR3 is 13 amino acids. V lost 4 bases and J lost 14, with 19 bases in between. Germline lookup yields CDR1 SGDLS and CDR2 YYNGEE. This CDR3 reads CASSPLPQGLEFF. In DNA, the CDR3 is TGTGCCAGCAGCCCCCTACCCCAAGGGCTGGAGTTCTTC. The variable domain in full, completed from reference TRBV9 and TRBJ2-1, reads DSGVTQTPKHLITATGQRVTLRCSPRSGDLSVYWYQQSLDQGLQFLIQYYNGEERAKGNILERFSAQQFPDLHSELNLSSLELGDSALYFCASSPLPQGLEFFGPGTRLTVL.

The chain recombines TRBV5-4 with TRBJ1-1; no clear D gene. V lost 0 bases and J lost 0, with 9 bases in between. This CDR3 has 15 residues. CDR1 SGHNT and CDR2 YYREEE come from the germline V gene (reference sequence). Written as DNA, the CDR3 is TGTGCCAGCAGCTTGGGGACGGCCATGAACACTGAAGCTTTCTTT. Protein: CASSLGTAMNTEAFF. The full variable domain, its missing parts supplied by reference TRBV5-4 and TRBJ1-1, is ETGVTQSPTHLIKTRGQQVTLRCSSQSGHNTVSWYQQALGQGPQFIFQYYREEENGRGNFPPRFSGLQFPNYSSELNVNALELDDSALYLCASSLGTAMNTEAFFGQGTRLTVV.

This chain links TRBV11-2 with TRBJ1-6; D unresolved. Germline V CDR1 and CDR2: SGHAT, FQNNGV. V shed 9 bases and J shed 4 bases, with 13 bases lying between them. CDR3 length: 14 residues. CDR3 coding DNA: TGTGCCAGAGACGGGCTTTTTTATAATTCACCCCTCCACTTT. This gives the protein CARDGLFYNSPLHF.

The V and J genes are TRBV7-6 and TRBJ2-3; 11 nucleotides agree with TRBD2. The germline gives CDR1 SGHVS, CDR2 FNYEAQ. This CDR3 is built from 17 residues. V lost 5 bases to trimming and J lost 0 bases; unmatched junction nucleotides: 7. The DNA for the CDR3 is TGTGCCAGCAGCCTTAGCGGGGGGGGTTCTAGCACAGATACGCAGTATTTT. Its protein is CASSLSGGGSSTDTQYF.

The chain carries TRBV6-4 and TRBJ2-1; D remains unclear. The germline V gene has CDR1 MRHNA and CDR2 SNTAGT. With 8 bases removed from V and 9 bases from J, the gap between germline ends came to 14 bases. There are 12 residues in the CDR3. The CDR3: CASWLVPTEQFF. CDR3 coding DNA: TGTGCCAGCTGGCTAGTCCCTACTGAGCAGTTCTTC.

The chain combines TRBV25-1 with TRBJ2-3; D may be TRBD1 (7 bases). CDR1 MGHDK and CDR2 SYGVNS come from the germline V gene. This CDR3 is 15 amino acids long. V lost 1 base and J 4 bases, leaving 12 bases between the germline ends. CDR3 loop: CASSESGGRADTQYF. CDR3 coding DNA: TGTGCCAGCAGTGAATCAGGGGGGCGGGCAGATACGCAGTATTTT.

V usage is TRBV7-3 and J usage is TRBJ2-3; D possibly corresponds to TRBD2 (6 bases). There are 15 residues in the CDR3. The ends were cut back, 6 bases at V and 0 bases at J, with 13 bases in the middle. Germline assignment: CDR1 SGHTA and CDR2 FQGTGA. CDR3 sequence (DNA): TGTGCCAGCAGTTGGGGGGATACTAGCACAGATACGCAGTATTTT. This sequence encodes CASSWGDTSTDTQYF.

This chain links TRBV7-9 with TRBJ2-3; TRBD2 might be the D (5 bases). This CDR3 spans 13 amino acids. Germline V gives CDR1 SEHNR, CDR2 FQNEAQ (reference sequence). Trimming left V 6 bases short and J 6 bases short, with 13 bases between. CDR3 region: CASSQNRGDTQYF. In DNA, the CDR3 is TGTGCCAGCAGTCAAAACAGAGGGGATACGCAGTATTTT.

The rearrangement links TRBV3-1 (or the pseudogene TRBV3-2) to TRBJ2-5; TRBD2 might be the D (5 bases). V lost 1 base and J 0 bases, leaving 12 bases between the germline ends. Per the germline V gene, CDR1 is LGHDT and CDR2 is YNNKEL (reference sequence). CDR3 length: 16 amino acids. CDR3 sequence (DNA): TGTGCCAGCAGCCAAGTGAATGGACTTTACCAAGAGACCCAGTACTTC. Amino acids: CASSQVNGLYQETQYF.

The V call is TRBV12-5, the J call TRBJ2-5, with 7 bases matching TRBD1. The CDR3 covers 14 residues. J lost 3 bases, V lost 6 bases, and 7 bases had no gene match. Germline CDR1 is LGHNT and CDR2 is FRNRAP. The CDR3 region is CASGPGTAKETQYF. Written as DNA, the CDR3 is TGTGCTAGTGGCCCCGGGACAGCGAAAGAGACCCAGTACTTC.

The chain joins TRBV5-6 to TRBJ1-6; 10 bases fit TRBD1. The J segment lost 11 bases and the V segment lost 4 bases, leaving 21 bases of the junction unmatched. This CDR3 region has 19 residues. Germline lookup yields CDR1 SGHDT and CDR2 YYEEEE. DNA for the CDR3: TGTGCCAGCAGCCTACTTGGGGCCCTTCGACAGGGGGCCGAGGCACCCCTCCACTTT. Its protein is CASSLLGALRQGAEAPLHF.